Listed below are T cell receptor beta chains from one sample, sequenced in a study of shared clonotypes between healthy human individuals. Method: immunoSEQ multiplex PCR; TCRdb's copy keeps in-frame clones and lacks some. Counted here are some 500,000 clones, around three quarters occurring once; the ten biggest clones make up about 12%. Sequenced: PBMCs. The source is a woman in her thirties or forties in good health. Some clones in this sample may be carry-over from other donors' samples. Each CDR3 is given without its conserved first and last residue. The D gene is left open where the match is weak.

V gene	J gene	D gene	CDR3 protein
TRBV7-9	TRBJ2-3	.	ASSLGGTTDTQY
TRBV2	TRBJ2-1	.	ASSEGERVGRNEQF
TRBV21-1	TRBJ2-7	.	APQGAGGASEQY
TRBV30	TRBJ2-2	TRBD1	ALGTGRGWAGELF
TRBV6-1	TRBJ1-2	.	ASGDRRGYT
TRBV28	TRBJ2-1	TRBD2	ASSLAGGPGEQF
TRBV18	TRBJ2-7	TRBD2	ASSPGREGFYEQY
TRBV29-1	TRBJ2-1	.	SATGYNEQF
TRBV5-5	TRBJ2-7	.	ASSLGNTRSYEQY
TRBV5-1	TRBJ2-7	TRBD1	ASSLGTGGYEQY
TRBV5-6	TRBJ2-7	TRBD1	ASSLRTGLLSEQY
TRBV4-2	TRBJ2-7	.	ASSQAFTEALPYEQY
TRBV11-1	TRBJ1-1	.	ASSLDWDPNTEAF
TRBV4-3	TRBJ2-5	TRBD2	ASSQALAGTQETQY
TRBV14	TRBJ2-5	.	ASSQFRDTRLQETQY
TRBV28	TRBJ2-2	TRBD1	ASSPDRENTGELF
TRBV6-6	TRBJ1-6	.	ASSYTSPNNSPLH
TRBV30	TRBJ1-1	.	AWTTSADTEAF
TRBV7-9	TRBJ2-1	.	ASSLGGPYNEQF
TRBV7-9	TRBJ2-5	.	ASSRGETQY
TRBV4-1	TRBJ1-1	.	ASSQDRIAEAF
TRBV11-1	TRBJ2-2	TRBD2	ASSFPSGGMGTGELF
TRBV9	TRBJ2-2	TRBD1	ASSSRTGSTGELF